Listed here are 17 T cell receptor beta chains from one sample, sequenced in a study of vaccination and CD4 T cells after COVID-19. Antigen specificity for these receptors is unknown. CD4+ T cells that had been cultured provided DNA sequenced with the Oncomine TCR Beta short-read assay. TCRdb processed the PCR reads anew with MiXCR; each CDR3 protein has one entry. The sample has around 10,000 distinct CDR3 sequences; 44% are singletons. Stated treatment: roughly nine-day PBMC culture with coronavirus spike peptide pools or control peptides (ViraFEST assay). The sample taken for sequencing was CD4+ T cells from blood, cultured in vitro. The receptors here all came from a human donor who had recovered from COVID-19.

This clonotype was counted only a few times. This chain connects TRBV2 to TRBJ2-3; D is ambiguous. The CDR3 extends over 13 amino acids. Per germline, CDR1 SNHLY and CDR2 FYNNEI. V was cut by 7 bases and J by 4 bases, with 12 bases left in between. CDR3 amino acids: CASNIGGADTQYF. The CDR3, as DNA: TGTGCCAGCAATATTGGTGGGGCAGATACGCAGTATTTT.

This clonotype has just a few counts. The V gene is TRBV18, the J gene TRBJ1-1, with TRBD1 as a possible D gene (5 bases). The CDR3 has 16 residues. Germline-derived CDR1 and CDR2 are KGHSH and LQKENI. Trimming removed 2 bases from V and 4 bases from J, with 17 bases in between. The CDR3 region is CASSPVTGQVATEAFF. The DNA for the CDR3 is TGTGCCAGCTCACCAGTCACGGGGCAGGTGGCCACTGAAGCTTTCTTT.

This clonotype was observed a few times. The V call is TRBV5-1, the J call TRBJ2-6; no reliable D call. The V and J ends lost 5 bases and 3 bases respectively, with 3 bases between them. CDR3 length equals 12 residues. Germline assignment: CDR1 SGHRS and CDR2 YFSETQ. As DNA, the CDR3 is TGCGCCAGCAGTTTTGGGGCCAACGTCCTGACTTTC. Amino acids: CASSFGANVLTF.

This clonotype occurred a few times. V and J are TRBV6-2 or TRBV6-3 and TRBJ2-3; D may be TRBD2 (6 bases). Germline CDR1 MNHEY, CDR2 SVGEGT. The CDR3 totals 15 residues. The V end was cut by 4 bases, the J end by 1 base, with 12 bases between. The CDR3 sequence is CASSWASAGTDTQYF. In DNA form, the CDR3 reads TGTGCCAGCAGTTGGGCTAGCGCTGGCACAGATACGCAGTATTTT.

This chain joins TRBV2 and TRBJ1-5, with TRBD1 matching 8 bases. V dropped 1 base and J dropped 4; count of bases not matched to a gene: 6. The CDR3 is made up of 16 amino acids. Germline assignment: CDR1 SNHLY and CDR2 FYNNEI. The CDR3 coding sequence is TGTGCCAGCAGTGAAGAAGCGGGACAGGAAAATCAGCCCCAGCATTTT. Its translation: CASSEEAGQENQPQHF.

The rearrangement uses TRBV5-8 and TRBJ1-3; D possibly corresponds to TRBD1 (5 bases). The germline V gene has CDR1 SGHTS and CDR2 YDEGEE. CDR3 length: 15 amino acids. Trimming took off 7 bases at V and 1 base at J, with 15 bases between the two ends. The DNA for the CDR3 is TGTGCCAGCGGTTGGGGGGTGTCATCTGGAAACACCATATATTTT. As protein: CASGWGVSSGNTIYF.

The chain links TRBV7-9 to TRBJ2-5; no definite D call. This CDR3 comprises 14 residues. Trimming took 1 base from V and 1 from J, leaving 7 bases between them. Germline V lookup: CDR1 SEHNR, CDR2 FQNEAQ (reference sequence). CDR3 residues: CASSLDGSQETQYF. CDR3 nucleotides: TGTGCCAGCAGCTTAGACGGGTCCCAAGAGACCCAGTACTTC.

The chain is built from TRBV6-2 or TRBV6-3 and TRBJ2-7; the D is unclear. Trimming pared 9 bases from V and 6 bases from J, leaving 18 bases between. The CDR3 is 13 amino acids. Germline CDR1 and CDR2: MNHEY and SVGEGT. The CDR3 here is CASLDPGRSEQYF. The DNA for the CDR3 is TGTGCCAGTCTTGATCCGGGCAGGAGCGAGCAGTACTTC.

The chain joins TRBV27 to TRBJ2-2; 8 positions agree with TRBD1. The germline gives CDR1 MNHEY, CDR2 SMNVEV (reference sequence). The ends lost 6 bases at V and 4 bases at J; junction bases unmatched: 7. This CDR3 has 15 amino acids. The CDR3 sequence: CASRRSGQGTGELFF. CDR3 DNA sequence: TGTGCCAGCAGGCGTAGTGGACAGGGCACCGGGGAGCTGTTTTTT.

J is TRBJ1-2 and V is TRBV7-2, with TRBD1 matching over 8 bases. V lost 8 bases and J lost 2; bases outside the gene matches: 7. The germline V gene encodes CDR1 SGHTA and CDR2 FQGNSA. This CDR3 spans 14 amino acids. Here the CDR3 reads CASSPTGGNYGYTF. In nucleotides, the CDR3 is TGTGCCAGCTCTCCTACAGGGGGGAACTATGGCTACACCTTC.

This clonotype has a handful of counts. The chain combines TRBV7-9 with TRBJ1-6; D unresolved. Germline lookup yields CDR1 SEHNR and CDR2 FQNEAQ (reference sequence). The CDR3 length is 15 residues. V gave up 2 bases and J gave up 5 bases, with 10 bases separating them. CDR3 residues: CASSLYQLHNSPLHF. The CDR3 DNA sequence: TGTGCCAGCAGCTTATATCAGCTCCATAATTCACCCCTCCACTTT.

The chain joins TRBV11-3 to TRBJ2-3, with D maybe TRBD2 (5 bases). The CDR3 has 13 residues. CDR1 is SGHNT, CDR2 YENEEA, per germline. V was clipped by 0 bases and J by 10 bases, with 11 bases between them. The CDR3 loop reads CASSLEVGVAQYF. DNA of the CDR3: TGTGCCAGCAGCTTAGAGGTCGGGGTGGCGCAGTATTTT.

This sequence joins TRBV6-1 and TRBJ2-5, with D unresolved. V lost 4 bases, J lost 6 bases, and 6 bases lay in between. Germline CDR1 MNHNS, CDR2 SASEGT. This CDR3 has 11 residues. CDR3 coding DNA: TGTGCCAGCAGTGGAGCGCAGACCCAGTACTTC. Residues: CASSGAQTQYF.

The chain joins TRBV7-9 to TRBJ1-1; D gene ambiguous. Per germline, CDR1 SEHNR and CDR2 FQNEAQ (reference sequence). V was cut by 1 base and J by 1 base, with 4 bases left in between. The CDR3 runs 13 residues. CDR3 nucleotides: TGTGCCAGCAGCTTAGACAGGAACACTGAAGCTTTCTTT. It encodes CASSLDRNTEAFF.

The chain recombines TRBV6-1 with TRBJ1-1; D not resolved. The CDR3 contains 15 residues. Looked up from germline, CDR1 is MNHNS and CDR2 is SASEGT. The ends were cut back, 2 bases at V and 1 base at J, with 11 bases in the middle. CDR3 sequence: CASSELSARNTEAFF. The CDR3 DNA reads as TGTGCCAGCAGTGAATTGTCGGCGAGGAACACTGAAGCTTTCTTT.

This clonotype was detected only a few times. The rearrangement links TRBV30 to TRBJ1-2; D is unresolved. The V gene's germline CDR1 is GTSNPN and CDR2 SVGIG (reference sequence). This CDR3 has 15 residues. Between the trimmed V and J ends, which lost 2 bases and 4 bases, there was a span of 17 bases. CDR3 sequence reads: CAWSTPDTNFYGYTF. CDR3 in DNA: TGTGCCTGGAGTACCCCAGACACGAACTTCTATGGCTACACCTTC.

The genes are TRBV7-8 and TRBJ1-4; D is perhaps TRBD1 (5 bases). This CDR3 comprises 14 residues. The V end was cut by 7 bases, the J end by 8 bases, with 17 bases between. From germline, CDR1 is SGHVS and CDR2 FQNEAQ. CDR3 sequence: CASNPGQGYEKLFF. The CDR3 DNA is TGTGCCAGCAACCCGGGGCAGGGTTACGAAAAACTGTTTTTT.